The sequence of this TCR beta chain was determined in a study of T-cell memory formation after mild COVID-19. Study background: Largely donor-specific sequence clusters came from a couple of donors. Study-level findings and limits: Contracting clones, day 15 to 85, had balanced CD4/CD8, and later expanders favored CD4+. Pre-infection memory contained some responding clones, which suggested that cross-reactive memory had joined.

TCRdb used MiXCR to reprocess the 5' RACE reads, holding one entry per CDR3 protein. The repertoire consists of fewer than 250,000 distinct CDR3 sequences, with roughly a tenth occurring once and the leading ten covering around 3.3%. This clonotype was observed a handful of times. The antigen remains unidentified. Germline V gene sequence: CDR1 LGHDT, CDR2 YNNKEL (reference sequence). The ends were cut back, 7 bases at V and 1 base at J, with 13 bases in the middle. The CDR3 sequence is 14 residues long. This receptor was identified in a man between 18 and 29 years old who had mild COVID-19 (a few samples of this study predate the infection). Cell type and time point are not known. The material sequenced was PBMCs or a T cell subset sorted from them (not recorded which). V is TRBV3-1 and J is TRBJ1-1, with no clear D. The CDR3 DNA reads TGTGCCAGCACCTGGGGTTCGAGGAACACTGAAGCTTTCTTT. Translation: CASTWGSRNTEAFF. The whole variable domain, remainder taken from reference TRBV3-1 and TRBJ1-1, is DTAVSQTPKYLVTQMGNDKSIKCEQNLGHDTMYWYKQDSKKFLKIMFSYNNKELIINETVPNRFSPKSPDKAHLNLHINSLELGDSAVYFCASTWGSRNTEAFFGQGTRLTVV.